This TCR beta chain was identified during a study of blood T cell repertoires in COVID-19. Study background: Donors in the United States, Italy and Spain gave samples during acute or convalescent COVID-19. From T cells, B-cell-depleted T cells, or PBMCs came the material, which was cDNA or gDNA.

Trimming removed 2 bases at V and 8 bases at J, with 15 bases between. The germline gives CDR1 MNHNS, CDR2 SASEGT. The CDR3 extends over 14 amino acids. Data came from immunoSEQ multiplex PCR; TCRdb stores just in-frame clones and leaves some out. The repertoire has approximately 180,000 clones, about 77% of them found once; the top ten carry roughly 17%. Which cohort a participant joined came from the clinical history participants gave. This chain joins TRBV6-1 and TRBJ1-2; D might be TRBD1 (5 bases). The sequence was obtained from a woman aged 45-65 years with acute COVID-19. Input material: PBMCs or T cells enriched from blood (not recorded which). CDR3 nucleotide sequence: TGTGCCAGCAGTGAATCTGCAGGGCGTACGGGCTACACCTTC. This gives the protein CASSESAGRTGYTF.